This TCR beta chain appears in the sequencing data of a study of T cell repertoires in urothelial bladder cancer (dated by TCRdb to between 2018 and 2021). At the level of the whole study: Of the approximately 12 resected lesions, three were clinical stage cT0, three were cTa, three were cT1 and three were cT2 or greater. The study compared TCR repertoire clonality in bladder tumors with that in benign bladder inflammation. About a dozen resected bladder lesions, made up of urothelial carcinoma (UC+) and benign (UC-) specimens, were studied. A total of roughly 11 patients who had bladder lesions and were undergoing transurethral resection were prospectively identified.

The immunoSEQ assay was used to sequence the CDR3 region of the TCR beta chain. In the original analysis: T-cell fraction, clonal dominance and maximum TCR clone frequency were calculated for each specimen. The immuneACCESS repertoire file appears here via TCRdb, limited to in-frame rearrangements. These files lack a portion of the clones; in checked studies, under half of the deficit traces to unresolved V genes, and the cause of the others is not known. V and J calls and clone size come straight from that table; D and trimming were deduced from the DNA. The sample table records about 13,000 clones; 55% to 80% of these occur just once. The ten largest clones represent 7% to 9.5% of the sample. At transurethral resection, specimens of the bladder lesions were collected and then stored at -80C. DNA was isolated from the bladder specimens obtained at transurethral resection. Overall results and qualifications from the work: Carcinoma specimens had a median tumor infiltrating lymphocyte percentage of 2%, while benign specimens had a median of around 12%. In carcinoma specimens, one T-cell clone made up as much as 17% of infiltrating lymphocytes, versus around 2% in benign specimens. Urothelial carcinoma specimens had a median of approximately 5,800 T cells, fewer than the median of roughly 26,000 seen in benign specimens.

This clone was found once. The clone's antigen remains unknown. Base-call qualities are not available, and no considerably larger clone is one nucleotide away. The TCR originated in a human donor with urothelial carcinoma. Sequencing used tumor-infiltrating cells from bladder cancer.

The CDR3 has the sequence CASSRDRGSTEAFF. The bases are TGTGCCAGCAGCCGGGACAGGGGATCAACTGAAGCTTTCTTT. The V and J genes are TRBV7-2 and TRBJ1-1; TRBD1 matches 10 bases in the middle. Trimming leaves V shorter by 5 bases and J shorter by 5 bases, with the junction holding 5 bases beyond the gene matches. There are 14 amino acids in the CDR3, from cysteine to phenylalanine inclusive. The sequence is cut down to CDR3 DNA, 42 bases in frame from base 1. In the germline V gene, CDR1 corresponds to SGHTA and CDR2 to FQGNSA.